These 22 T cell receptor beta chains were sequenced from one sample in a study of cytomegalovirus exposure and HLA in healthy donors. The PCR ran on 60 Vbeta and 13 Jbeta primers. Measured with immunoSEQ multiplex PCR; TCRdb has only the in-frame clones, and not every one. The top ten hold about 2% of the sample, which has 300,000 or so clones, roughly four fifths seen once. Sequencing used PBMCs. These receptors were obtained from a woman aged 40 to 55 in good health and CMV-seropositive.

This clone has more than one count but fewer than ten. This chain joins TRBV15 and TRBJ1-2; D is unresolved. The germline V gene encodes CDR1 LNHNV and CDR2 YYDKDF (reference sequence). Deletions cut 3 bases from V and 2 bases from J, with 10 bases between. The CDR3 sequence is 14 residues long. The CDR3 sequence is CATSRLELNYGYTF. DNA of the CDR3: TGTGCCACCAGCAGGTTGGAACTAAACTATGGCTACACCTTC.

The chain combines TRBV6-5 with TRBJ1-3, with 8 bases matching TRBD1. There are 14 residues in the CDR3. The V gene end was trimmed by 4 bases and the J gene end by 3 bases; junction bases not matched to a gene: 2. Germline V gene lookup returns CDR1 MNHEY and CDR2 SVGAGI. DNA of the CDR3: TGTGCCAGCAGTTCGACAGGGGTTGGAAACACCATATATTTT. Residues: CASSSTGVGNTIYF.

About this clone: This same CDR3 is encoded by further DNA sequences in the sample. The genes are TRBV2 and TRBJ1-5; D call uncertain. V gave up 5 bases and J gave up 1 base, with 9 bases separating them. The CDR3 extends over 14 amino acids. The germline V gene has CDR1 SNHLY and CDR2 FYNNEI. The CDR3 DNA follows: TGTGCCAGCAGTTTATTTCGGAGCAATCAGCCCCAGCATTTT. Protein: CASSLFRSNQPQHF.

The chain links TRBV30 to TRBJ1-2, with D hard to call. Per germline, CDR1 GTSNPN and CDR2 SVGIG (reference sequence). The length of the CDR3 is 11 residues. Trimming removed 0 bases at V and 7 bases at J, with 6 bases between. The CDR3 region has the DNA TGTGCCTGGAGTGTATGGGCTGGCTACACCTTC. This translates into CAWSVWAGYTF.

This chain links TRBV19 with TRBJ2-7, with TRBD2 as a possible D gene (6 bases). The CDR3 sequence is 15 residues long. Germline V gene sequence: CDR1 LNHDA, CDR2 SQIVND (reference sequence). Trimming shortened V by 4 bases and J by 0 bases, and 13 bases separated the two germline ends. CDR3: CASSKGSGYSYEQYF. The CDR3 nucleotides read TGTGCCAGTAGTAAGGGGAGCGGGTACTCCTACGAGCAGTACTTC.

The rearrangement links TRBV29-1 to TRBJ2-1; unclear D gene. With 6 bases removed from V and 7 bases from J, the gap between germline ends came to 13 bases. The CDR3 covers 12 residues. The germline CDR1 and CDR2 sequences are SQVTM and ANQGSEA. CDR3 loop: CSVPTAENEQFF. CDR3 nucleotide sequence: TGCAGCGTACCGACTGCGGAGAATGAGCAGTTCTTC.

This chain uses TRBV5-1 with TRBJ2-5, with 9 bases aligning to TRBD2. Germline assignment: CDR1 SGHRS and CDR2 YFSETQ. V lost 0 bases to trimming and J lost 1 base; unmatched junction nucleotides: 4. The CDR3 length is 16 residues. CDR3 sequence reads: CASSLVLAGAQETQYF. Written as DNA, the CDR3 is TGCGCCAGCAGCTTGGTTTTAGCGGGGGCCCAAGAGACCCAGTACTTC.

In DNA form, the CDR3 reads TGTGCCAGCAGTGGGCCTAGCTCCCTCCTGCGCGAGCAGTACTTC. It translates to CASSGPSSLLREQYF. The chain uses TRBV2 and TRBJ2-7, with D perhaps TRBD2 (5 bases). The V gene lost 4 bases and the J gene lost 6 bases, with 19 bases spanning the gap. CDR1 is SNHLY and CDR2 is FYNNEI in the germline V gene. The CDR3 is 15 residues long.

This clone is a singleton in its sample. The chain has TRBV9 and TRBJ2-7; possibly TRBD1 for D (5 bases). V gave up 3 bases and J gave up 3 bases, with 13 bases separating them. This CDR3 spans 14 amino acids. Germline CDR1 is SGDLS and CDR2 is YYNGEE. The CDR3 sequence is CASSADDRYYEQYF. The CDR3 DNA reads as TGTGCCAGCAGCGCTGACGACAGATACTACGAGCAGTACTTC.

The chain employs TRBV25-1 and TRBJ2-1; 8 bases line up with TRBD2. CDR3 size: 17 residues. The ends lost 3 bases at V and 3 bases at J; junction bases unmatched: 10. Looked up from germline, CDR1 is MGHDK and CDR2 is SYGVNS. CDR3 amino acids: CASSDPELADNYNEQFF. The CDR3 region has the DNA TGTGCCAGCAGTGACCCCGAACTAGCGGACAACTACAATGAGCAGTTCTTC.

The chain has TRBV7-9 and TRBJ2-5, with 9 bases matching TRBD1. The J segment lost 5 bases and the V segment lost 4 bases, leaving 8 bases of the junction unmatched. The CDR3 totals 15 residues. Germline assignment: CDR1 SEHNR and CDR2 FQNEAQ (reference sequence). CDR3 bases: TGTGCCAGCAGCTCACACAGGGGGCAGGGGGAGACCCAGTACTTC. Translation gives CASSSHRGQGETQYF.

The chain recombines TRBV5-1 with TRBJ2-3; D not certain. The CDR3 consists of 13 residues. Looked up from germline, CDR1 is SGHRS and CDR2 is YFSETQ. Trimming shortened V by 0 bases and J by 4 bases, and 6 bases separated the two germline ends. CDR3 sequence reads: CASSLDTPDTQYF. DNA of the CDR3: TGCGCCAGCAGCTTGGATACACCAGATACGCAGTATTTT.

V and J are TRBV19 and TRBJ2-1; 7 bases are a match to TRBD2. CDR1 and CDR2 from the germline V gene are LNHDA and SQIVND (reference sequence). This CDR3 comprises 13 residues. V lost 1 base, J lost 7 bases, and 1 base stayed unmatched. The chain's CDR3 is CASSIGGGNEQFF. CDR3 in DNA: TGTGCCAGTAGTATAGGGGGGGGGAATGAGCAGTTCTTC.

V is TRBV7-2 and J is TRBJ2-1; D is ambiguous. From germline, CDR1 is SGHTA and CDR2 FQGNSA. The CDR3 totals 12 residues. V was shortened by 1 base and J by 9 bases, with 7 bases between the two germline ends. The CDR3 protein is CASSLGVSEQFF. The DNA for the CDR3 is TGTGCCAGCAGCTTAGGCGTAAGTGAGCAGTTCTTC.

The genes are TRBV30 and TRBJ2-7, with a weak D call TRBD1 (6 bases). With 2 bases removed from V and 9 bases from J, the gap between germline ends came to 11 bases. Germline CDR1 GTSNPN, CDR2 SVGIG (reference sequence). The CDR3 covers 11 residues. The CDR3 region is CAWSPGERQYF. CDR3 nucleotide sequence: TGTGCCTGGAGTCCAGGGGAGCGGCAGTACTTC.

The chain carries TRBV5-4 and TRBJ2-7, with TRBD2 identical over 15 bases. In germline, CDR1 is SGHNT, CDR2 YYREEE (reference sequence). The V segment lost 4 bases and the J segment 2 bases; nucleotides outside the gene matches: 7. CDR3 length: 17 amino acids. CDR3 in amino acids: CASSPGGTSGRPYEQYF. The CDR3 DNA follows: TGTGCCAGCAGCCCAGGGGGGACTAGCGGGAGGCCCTACGAGCAGTACTTC.

This clone was picked up one time. J is TRBJ2-2 and V is TRBV11-2; 10 nucleotides agree with TRBD2. Germline V gives CDR1 SGHAT, CDR2 FQNNGV. This CDR3 region has 16 residues. The V segment lost 3 bases and the J segment 1 base; nucleotides outside the gene matches: 2. CDR3 in amino acids: CASSFRLAGNTGELFF. Here the CDR3 DNA reads TGTGCCAGCAGCTTCAGACTAGCGGGGAACACCGGGGAGCTGTTTTTT.

V gene TRBV7-9 combines with J gene TRBJ1-4, with a tentative D call TRBD1 (5 bases). The CDR3 is 14 residues long. The V end lost 7 bases, the J end lost 5 bases, and 14 bases lay between the germline ends. In germline, CDR1 is SEHNR, CDR2 FQNEAQ (reference sequence). The CDR3 DNA follows: TGTGCCAGCACCGGCGACAGTAAGAATGAAAAACTGTTTTTT. Its translation: CASTGDSKNEKLFF.

This clone appeared once. This chain's CDR3 is CASRLRDSNYGYTF. CDR3 DNA sequence: TGTGCCAGCAGACTCCGGGACAGTAACTATGGCTACACCTTC. This chain uses TRBV2 with TRBJ1-2; 7 positions agree with TRBD1. The CDR3 loop spans 14 amino acids. Germline loops: CDR1 SNHLY, CDR2 FYNNEI. V was pared by 6 bases and J by 1 base, with 5 bases of the junction left unmatched.

The chain is built from TRBV18 and TRBJ2-2; D call uncertain. CDR1 KGHSH and CDR2 LQKENI come from the germline V gene. The CDR3 has 15 amino acids. The V gene lost 2 bases and the J gene lost 7 bases, with 14 bases spanning the gap. This chain's CDR3 is CASSPVPGSSGELFF. CDR3 DNA sequence: TGTGCCAGCTCACCAGTTCCGGGTTCGAGCGGGGAGCTGTTTTTT.

V and J are TRBV21-1 and TRBJ1-2; the DNA was not compared with TRBD1, the D call given in the table. TRBV21-1 is designated a pseudogene. CDR3 length: 16 amino acids. The CDR3 region is CASSKARKSGTKGYTF. In DNA form, the CDR3 reads TGTGCCAGCAGCAAAGCCCGAAAATCAGGCACGAAAGGCTACACCTTC.

This sequence joins TRBV28 and TRBJ2-7, with a weak D call TRBD2 (5 bases). Germline V gives CDR1 MDHEN, CDR2 SYDVKM. The CDR3 totals 15 residues. V lost 4 bases and J lost 0, with 13 bases in between. The CDR3 sequence is CASSSATRASYEQYF. The CDR3 DNA reads as TGTGCCAGCAGTTCCGCTACGAGGGCCTCCTACGAGCAGTACTTC.